Included here is one T cell receptor beta chain sequence, with context. Its specificity is unknown. Distinct nucleotide sequences in the sample also encode this CDR3. There are 11 residues in the CDR3. Trimming left V 3 bases short and J 4 bases short, with 4 bases between. Germline loops: CDR1 SGDLS, CDR2 YYNGEE. The entry originates in a study of shared clonotypes between healthy human individuals. Study summary: The plates for each donor numbered three CD4 naive, three CD4 memory, two CD8 naive and one CD8 memory.

Deep-level assay runs were performed. Splitting of each subset's genomic DNA was done evenly across several immunoSEQ plates. Assay: immunoSEQ multiplex PCR; the TCRdb copy retains only in-frame clones and omits some. The sample has about 2 million clones, 85% to 95% seen once. CD45RO-negative CD8 cells positively selected for CCR7 made up the naive population, which excluded terminally differentiated effector memory CD45RA+ cells. Study-level findings and limits: Enrolling few donors narrowed the genetic and exposure-history diversity that was represented.

The sample consisted of naive CD8+ T cells sorted from blood. The sequence was obtained from a man aged 18 to 29 in good health. The gene calls are TRBV9 and TRBJ2-5, with D hard to call. This CDR3 is CASSGGETQYF. For the CDR3, the DNA is TGTGCCAGCAGCGGAGGAGAGACCCAGTACTTC.